These 13 T cell receptor beta chains came from one sample sequenced in a study of vaccination and CD4 T cells after COVID-19. Their antigens are not known. The Oncomine TCR Beta short-read assay was applied to DNA of cultured CD4+ T cells. TCRdb fed the PCR reads into MiXCR, producing one record per CDR3 protein. Here the sample spans 15,000 or so distinct CDR3 sequences, 43% being singletons. Treatment given: approximately nine-day PBMC culture with coronavirus spike peptide pools or control peptides (ViraFEST assay). The source material was CD4+ T cells from blood, cultured in vitro. These receptors were collected from a human donor who had recovered from COVID-19.

The table lists this clonotype with a few counts. The chain joins TRBV5-6 to TRBJ1-2; D call uncertain. The V gene lost 4 bases and the J gene lost 5 bases, with 15 bases spanning the gap. CDR1 SGHDT and CDR2 YYEEEE come from the germline V gene. The CDR3 runs 14 residues. This CDR3 is CASSGPLKRYGYTF. The CDR3 DNA reads as TGTGCCAGCAGCGGGCCGCTAAAGAGATATGGCTACACCTTC.

The chain uses TRBV6-1 and TRBJ1-2; 10 bases agree with TRBD1. The germline V gene has CDR1 MNHNS and CDR2 SASEGT. The CDR3 has 17 residues. Trimming took 0 bases from V and 4 from J; bases not matched to a gene: 8. This chain's CDR3 is CASSEATGGAGAYGYTF. DNA for the CDR3: TGTGCCAGCAGTGAAGCGACAGGGGGCGCCGGGGCCTATGGCTACACCTTC.

V is TRBV12-3 or TRBV12-4 and J is TRBJ2-5; 14 bases match TRBD2. This CDR3 region has 16 residues. Trimming at V came to 6 bases and at J to 2 bases, leaving 5 bases not matched to a gene. CDR3 sequence: CASSLGLAGGQETQYF. The DNA for the CDR3 is TGTGCCAGCAGCCTTGGACTAGCGGGGGGTCAAGAGACCCAGTACTTC.

V usage is TRBV19 and J usage is TRBJ1-5, with a possible D match to TRBD1 (5 bases). In germline, CDR1 is LNHDA, CDR2 SQIVND (reference sequence). V lost 3 bases, J lost 6 bases, and 15 bases lay in between. The CDR3 sequence is 15 residues long. CDR3 sequence: CASSIRSGGRQPQHF. Written as DNA, the CDR3 is TGTGCCAGTAGTATCCGAAGCGGGGGTCGTCAGCCCCAGCATTTT.

V is TRBV18 and J is TRBJ1-2; no definite D call. The V gene's germline CDR1 is KGHSH and CDR2 LQKENI. Trimming shortened V by 3 bases and J by 2 bases, and 7 bases separated the two germline ends. CDR3 size: 13 residues. CDR3 nucleotides: TGTGCCAGCTCACCCGACGGGAACTATGGCTACACCTTC. This encodes CASSPDGNYGYTF. Complete variable domain (other parts from reference TRBV18 and TRBJ1-2): NAGVMQNPRHLVRRRGQEARLRCSPMKGHSHVYWYRQLPEEGLKFMVYLQKENIIDESGMPKERFSAEFPKEGPSILRIQQVVRGDSAAYFCASSPDGNYGYTFGSGTRLTVV.

The chain joins TRBV7-8 to TRBJ2-1; no definite D call. Germline CDR1 is SGHVS and CDR2 is FQNEAQ. The CDR3 sequence is 15 residues long. The V end was cut by 3 bases, the J end by 5 bases, with 14 bases between. CDR3 in DNA: TGTGCCAGCAGCTTCCAGGTAGGGCTGAACAATGAGCAGTTCTTC. It specifies CASSFQVGLNNEQFF. Filled out from reference TRBV7-8 and TRBJ2-1, the complete variable domain reads GAGVSQSPRYKVAKRGQDVALRCDPISGHVSLFWYQQALGQGPEFLTYFQNEAQLDKSGLPSDRFFAERPEGSVSTLKIQRTQQEDSAVYLCASSFQVGLNNEQFFGPGTRLTVL.

This clonotype was seen only a few times. This chain joins TRBV2 and TRBJ2-7, with a weak D call TRBD1 (5 bases). Trimming pared 6 bases from V and 6 bases from J, leaving 12 bases between. Germline V CDR1 and CDR2: SNHLY, FYNNEI. The CDR3 runs 12 residues. The CDR3 DNA follows: TGTGCCAGCAGCAGGGATGGCGGCGAGCAGTACTTC. Translated, it gives CASSRDGGEQYF.

This chain links TRBV23-1 with TRBJ1-1; D gene unclear. TRBV23-1 carries the ORF label, with uncertain function. CDR3 length: 17 amino acids. The V gene lost 4 bases and the J gene lost 3 bases, with 21 bases spanning the gap. CDR3 in DNA: TGCGCCAGCAGTCGAATTGTGGTATTGTGGTCCGACACTGAAGCTTTCTTT. This translates into CASSRIVVLWSDTEAFF.

This clonotype was observed a handful of times. This rearrangement joins TRBV27 to TRBJ2-3, with D perhaps given as TRBD1 or TRBD2 (7 bases each). Germline CDR1 is MNHEY and CDR2 is SMNVEV (reference sequence). The CDR3 consists of 15 residues. V dropped 4 bases and J dropped 3 bases, with 14 bases sitting between them. This CDR3 is CASSWGRGGTDTQYF. The CDR3 bases are TGTGCCAGCAGTTGGGGCAGGGGGGGAACAGATACGCAGTATTTT.

This clonotype was detected a few times. The CDR3 DNA follows: TGTGCCAGCTTTAATCTCCGGGACGATACCTACGAGCAGTACTTC. Translated: CASFNLRDDTYEQYF. The rearrangement joins TRBV27 to TRBJ2-7, with D perhaps being TRBD1 or TRBD2 (5 bases each). Germline CDR1 is MNHEY and CDR2 is SMNVEV (reference sequence). The CDR3 consists of 15 residues. Trimming shortened V by 8 bases and J by 2 bases, and 19 bases separated the two germline ends.

This clonotype was seen a handful of times. The rearrangement joins TRBV30 to TRBJ1-6; 9 bases map to TRBD1. This CDR3 is built from 15 residues. The germline gives CDR1 GTSNPN, CDR2 SVGIG (reference sequence). Germline trimming cut 3 bases from V and 9 bases from J; bases unmatched to any gene: 9. CDR3 DNA: TGTGCCTGGAGGACCAGGGACAGGGTTCCTTCACCCCTCCACTTT. Translating it yields CAWRTRDRVPSPLHF. The variable domain in full, with the rest retrieved from reference TRBV30 and TRBJ1-6, is SQTIHQWPATLVQPVGSPLSLECTVEGTSNPNLYWYRQAAGRGLQLLFYSVGIGQISSEVPQNLSASRPQDRQFILSSKKLLLSDSGFYLCAWRTRDRVPSPLHFGNGTRLTVT.

The V call is TRBV7-6, the J call TRBJ1-3; no clear D gene. The V end was cut by 3 bases, the J end by 0 bases, with 9 bases between. Germline V lookup: CDR1 SGHVS, CDR2 FNYEAQ. CDR3 size: 15 residues. The CDR3 is CASSLAAASGNTIYF. In DNA, the CDR3 is TGTGCCAGCAGCTTGGCGGCAGCCTCTGGAAACACCATATATTTT.

The chain couples TRBV7-3 to TRBJ2-3; maybe TRBD2 (5 bases). CDR3 size: 15 residues. CDR1 and CDR2 from the germline V gene are SGHTA and FQGTGA. Trimming pared 5 bases from V and 2 bases from J, leaving 14 bases between. As DNA, the CDR3 is TGTGCCAGCAGCCGCATCGGCGGGTCCACAGATACGCAGTATTTT. Translated: CASSRIGGSTDTQYF.